Listed here are 24 T cell receptor beta chains from one sample, sequenced in a study of molecular identifiers for immune sequencing clone quantification. A single record per CDR3 protein comes from TCRdb applying MiXCR to the PCR reads. The table has more than 550,000 distinct CDR3 sequences, about 25% seen once. The sequenced sample consisted of naive CD8+ T cells from blood, with Jurkat cell RNA spiked in. The sample's subset: FACS-sorted CD8+CD4-CCR7+CD45RA+ naive T cells. The receptors were gathered from a human donor in good health. Some libraries in this study had Jurkat cell RNA spiked in.

Points on this clonotype: A much more abundant neighbour one base away suggests this may be a read error. The V and J genes are TRBV7-9 and TRBJ2-3; perhaps TRBD2 as D (5 bases). Per germline, CDR1 SEHNR and CDR2 FQNEAQ (reference sequence). The CDR3 runs 15 residues. The CDR3 DNA sequence: TGTGCCGGCAGCCATAGCAGCCGGGGATCAGATACGCAGTATTTT. Protein product: CAGSHSSRGSDTQYF.

Notes on this clonotype: The junction departs from germline at one end; a sequencing error may be responsible. V and J are TRBV12-3 or TRBV12-4 and TRBJ2-3; possibly TRBD1 or TRBD2 for D (5 bases each). This CDR3 has 16 amino acids. DNA of the CDR3: TGTGCCAGCAGTTCCCCAGGAGGCCAAGGCACAGGTACGCAGTATTTT. Translation gives CASSSPGGQGTGTQYF.

Concerning this clonotype itself: A much larger clone sits a single nucleotide away, making a read error possible. V gene TRBV5-6 combines with J gene TRBJ2-6; D not resolved. Trimming pared 1 base from V and 2 bases from J, leaving 7 bases between. This CDR3 has 15 amino acids. Germline V gives CDR1 SGHDT, CDR2 YYEEEE. The CDR3 here is CASSLWQTGANVLTF. Written as DNA, the CDR3 is TGTGCCAGCAGCTTGTGGCAGACTGGGGCCAACGTCCTGACTTTC.

In its sample, this clonotype was seen once. This chain uses TRBV29-1 with TRBJ2-5; 9 bases fit TRBD1. Unmatched junction bases numbered 13, after V lost 6 bases and J lost 5 bases. The CDR3 covers 15 residues. From germline, CDR1 is SQVTM and CDR2 ANQGSEA. The CDR3 protein is CSVVRDRDLWETQYF. In DNA, the CDR3 is TGCAGCGTGGTCCGGGACAGGGATCTCTGGGAGACCCAGTACTTC. Based on the CDR3 plus reference TRBV29-1 and TRBJ2-5, the full variable domain is SAVISQKPSRDICQRGTSLTIQCQVDSQVTMMFWYRQQPGQSLTLIATANQGSEATYESGFVIDKFPISRPNLTFSTLTVSNMSPEDSSIYLCSVVRDRDLWETQYFGPGTRLLVL.

Note on this clonotype: Just one base apart from a much larger clone, this may be a read error. This chain's CDR3 is CASSFSTQPQHF. In DNA form, the CDR3 reads TGTGCCAGCAGTTTTAGCACTCAGCCCCAGCATTTT. V gene TRBV12-3 or TRBV12-4 combines with J gene TRBJ1-5; D remains unclear. This CDR3 is 12 amino acids long.

This clonotype has just a few counts. CDR3 sequence reads: CASSSIGRDTQYF. CDR3 nucleotide sequence: TGTGCCAGCAGCTCCATAGGGCGGGATACGCAGTATTTT. The chain employs TRBV9 and TRBJ2-3; no clear D gene. V was pared by 4 bases and J by 6 bases, with 12 bases between. In germline, CDR1 is SGDLS, CDR2 YYNGEE. This CDR3 has 13 residues.

This clonotype was counted at least ten times. The gene calls are TRBV6-5 and TRBJ2-7; perhaps TRBD2 as D (6 bases). V was pared by 6 bases and J by 4 bases, with 7 bases between. Looked up from germline, CDR1 is MNHEY and CDR2 is SVGAGI. The CDR3 spans 11 residues. As DNA, the CDR3 is TGTGCCAGCAGGGAGGGATACGAGCAGTACTTC. This translates into CASREGYEQYF.

This clonotype turned up a few times. This sequence may be a read error, since a much larger clone differs from it by one base. V gene TRBV9 combines with J gene TRBJ1-1; possible D gene TRBD1, 5 bases. The germline CDR1 and CDR2 sequences are SGDLS and YYNGEE. CDR3 length equals 17 residues. CDR3 coding DNA: TGTGCCGGCAGCGTAGGAGGAGGTTATGGGGCGAACACTGAAGCTTTCTTT. Amino acid sequence: CAGSVGGGYGANTEAFF.

Many counts were recorded for this clonotype. The V and J genes are TRBV7-9 and TRBJ1-5; no firm D call. Germline-derived CDR1 and CDR2 are SEHNR and FQNEAQ (reference sequence). This CDR3 spans 15 amino acids. Trimming shortened V by 1 base and J by 0 bases, and 7 bases separated the two germline ends. The DNA for the CDR3 is TGTGCCAGCAGCTTAGACGGAAATAGCAATCAGCCCCAGCATTTT. Its translation is CASSLDGNSNQPQHF.

This chain uses TRBV19 with TRBJ2-3, with D possibly TRBD2 on 6 matching bases. Trimming cost V 3 bases and J 0 bases, with 16 bases left between them. Germline CDR1 and CDR2: LNHDA and SQIVND (reference sequence). This CDR3 spans 17 amino acids. DNA of the CDR3: TGTGCCAGTAGTATGGTTGCGGGGAGCTCTAGCACAGATACGCAGTATTTT. Amino acids: CASSMVAGSSSTDTQYF. Based on the CDR3 plus reference TRBV19 and TRBJ2-3, the full variable domain is DGGITQSPKYLFRKEGQNVTLSCEQNLNHDAMYWYRQDPGQGLRLIYYSQIVNDFQKGDIAEGYSVSREKKESFPLTVTSAQKNPTAFYLCASSMVAGSSSTDTQYFGPGTRLTVL.

A few counts support this clonotype. The genes are TRBV19 and TRBJ2-1; no firm D call. In germline, CDR1 is LNHDA, CDR2 SQIVND (reference sequence). V lost 6 bases, J lost 6 bases, and 21 bases lay in between. The CDR3 consists of 16 residues. CDR3 nucleotide sequence: TGTGCCAGTAGGGACCGTTACTCTCTCAGGTCCAATGAGCAGTTCTTC. Its protein is CASRDRYSLRSNEQFF.

The chain recombines TRBV28 with TRBJ1-2; 7 bases fit TRBD1. The CDR3 totals 18 residues. Looked up from germline, CDR1 is MDHEN and CDR2 is SYDVKM. V shed 4 bases, J shed 8 bases, and the junction held 22 bases outside the gene matches. Here the CDR3 reads CASSSQNILRDSPGGYTF. The CDR3 DNA reads as TGTGCCAGCAGTTCCCAAAACATCCTCCGGGACAGCCCTGGAGGCTACACCTTC.

The table lists this clonotype with a count of one. A junction boundary mismatches the germline segment, possibly from a read error. V is TRBV11-2 and J is TRBJ1-1; unclear D gene. The length of the CDR3 is 15 residues. The germline gives CDR1 SGHAT, CDR2 FQNNGV. This CDR3 is CASSVEGRMNTEAFF. The CDR3 coding sequence is TGTGCCAGCAGCGTAGAGGGCAGGATGAACACTGAAGCTTTCTTT. Looking up the rest from reference TRBV11-2 and TRBJ1-1 gives the full variable domain: EAGVAQSPRYKIIEKRQSVAFWCNPISGHATLYWYQQILGQGPKLLIQFQNNGVVDDSQLPKDRFSAERLKGVDSTLKIQPAKLEDSAVYLCASSVEGRMNTEAFFGQGTRLTVV.

This chain uses TRBV19 with TRBJ2-2; D may be TRBD2 (6 bases). V lost 5 bases and J lost 5, with 18 bases in between. The CDR3 is 16 residues long. Germline V gene lookup returns CDR1 LNHDA and CDR2 SQIVND (reference sequence). The CDR3 is CASSPSSGRGTGELFF. The CDR3 DNA reads TGTGCCAGTAGTCCCTCCTCCGGGAGAGGAACCGGGGAGCTGTTTTTT.

This clonotype came up many times. The gene calls are TRBV20-1 and TRBJ2-7; the D is unclear. Germline CDR1 and CDR2: DFQATT and SNEGSKA (reference sequence). The CDR3 has 15 residues. Trimming cost V 1 base and J 1 base, with 14 bases left between them. For the CDR3, the DNA is TGCAGTGCTAGAGTTCCCCGAGACATTTCCTACGAGCAGTACTTC. Protein sequence: CSARVPRDISYEQYF.

This clonotype was counted between two and nine times. The genes are TRBV29-1 and TRBJ2-7, with 8 bases identical to TRBD2. CDR3 length: 13 residues. With 7 bases clipped from V and 0 bases from J, the junction kept 5 bases outside the gene matches. Germline CDR1 and CDR2: SQVTM and ANQGSEA. The DNA for the CDR3 is TGCAGCGCCGTGCGGGGGGACTCCTACGAGCAGTACTTC. Translating it yields CSAVRGDSYEQYF.

This clonotype was seen more than once but under ten times. The genes are TRBV4-1 and TRBJ1-1; no clear D gene. CDR3 length: 14 amino acids. Between the trimmed V and J ends, which lost 2 bases and 3 bases, there was a span of 10 bases. Germline CDR1 reads MGHRA; CDR2 reads YSYEKL. The CDR3 DNA is TGCGCCAGCAGCCAACCGGTACGGGACACTGAAGCTTTCTTT. This sequence encodes CASSQPVRDTEAFF.

This clonotype was counted many times. This chain connects TRBV25-1 to TRBJ2-7; 9 bases fit TRBD1. The V gene end was trimmed by 8 bases and the J gene end by 11 bases; junction bases not matched to a gene: 7. This CDR3 region has 11 residues. Germline CDR1 and CDR2: MGHDK and SYGVNS. The DNA of the CDR3 is TGTGCCAGCGGAACAGGGGGCTTCGAGTACTTC. It encodes CASGTGGFEYF.

This clonotype was seen only a few times. The rearrangement joins TRBV28 to TRBJ2-2; 10 bases fit TRBD1. This CDR3 spans 16 amino acids. Germline V gene lookup returns CDR1 MDHEN and CDR2 SYDVKM. The V segment lost 3 bases and the J segment 6 bases; nucleotides outside the gene matches: 7. Here the CDR3 reads CASSLLWDRGSGELFF. In DNA form, the CDR3 reads TGTGCCAGCAGTTTGTTATGGGACAGGGGATCCGGGGAGCTGTTTTTT.

The V call is TRBV2, the J call TRBJ2-1; 10 bases map to TRBD1. The CDR3 has 15 amino acids. The germline gives CDR1 SNHLY, CDR2 FYNNEI. Unmatched junction bases numbered 8, after V lost 3 bases and J lost 9 bases. Here the CDR3 DNA reads TGTGCCAGCAGTGAGGAGGGGACAGGGGTTGGTGAGCAGTTCTTC. This codes for CASSEEGTGVGEQFF.

The rearrangement joins TRBV7-9 to TRBJ2-2; the match to TRBD1 covers 8 bases. Germline loops: CDR1 SEHNR, CDR2 FQNEAQ (reference sequence). V shed 4 bases and J 5 bases; nucleotides not matched to a gene: 12. This CDR3 has 17 amino acids. The CDR3: CASSSPDRASGTGELFF. DNA for the CDR3: TGTGCCAGCAGCTCTCCGGACAGGGCGAGTGGAACCGGGGAGCTGTTTTTT. The full variable domain, completed using reference TRBV7-9 and TRBJ2-2, is DTGVSQNPRHKITKRGQNVTFRCDPISEHNRLYWYRQTLGQGPEFLTYFQNEAQLEKSRLLSDRFSAERPKGSFSTLEIQRTEQGDSAMYLCASSSPDRASGTGELFFGEGSRLTVL.

At least ten counts were recorded for this clonotype. This rearrangement joins TRBV28 to TRBJ1-2; D might be TRBD1 (5 bases). This CDR3 is 15 amino acids long. V was pared by 5 bases and J by 2 bases, with 15 bases between. Germline lookup yields CDR1 MDHEN and CDR2 SYDVKM. The CDR3 DNA reads TGTGCCAGCAGTCCGACGACAGCCTCAAACTATGGCTACACCTTC. This translates into CASSPTTASNYGYTF.

This clonotype was seen many times. The rearrangement uses TRBV27 and TRBJ2-5; D is uncertain. Trimming shortened V by 2 bases and J by 0 bases, and 13 bases separated the two germline ends. Germline V gives CDR1 MNHEY, CDR2 SMNVEV (reference sequence). This CDR3 has 16 residues. The CDR3 here is CASSLRPPPYQETQYF. The DNA for the CDR3 is TGTGCCAGCAGTTTAAGGCCCCCCCCGTACCAAGAGACCCAGTACTTC.

In regard to this clonotype: A much bigger clone sits one base away, suggesting this may be a read error. The rearrangement uses TRBV5-5 and TRBJ2-3; 11 positions match TRBD2. From germline, CDR1 is SGHKS and CDR2 YYEKEE (reference sequence). The CDR3 spans 17 residues. With 3 bases clipped from V and 0 bases from J, the junction kept 6 bases outside the gene matches. CDR3 nucleotide sequence: TGTGCCAGCAGCTCAGGGGGGACTAGCGGTAGCACAGATACGCAGTATTTT. Its translation is CASSSGGTSGSTDTQYF.